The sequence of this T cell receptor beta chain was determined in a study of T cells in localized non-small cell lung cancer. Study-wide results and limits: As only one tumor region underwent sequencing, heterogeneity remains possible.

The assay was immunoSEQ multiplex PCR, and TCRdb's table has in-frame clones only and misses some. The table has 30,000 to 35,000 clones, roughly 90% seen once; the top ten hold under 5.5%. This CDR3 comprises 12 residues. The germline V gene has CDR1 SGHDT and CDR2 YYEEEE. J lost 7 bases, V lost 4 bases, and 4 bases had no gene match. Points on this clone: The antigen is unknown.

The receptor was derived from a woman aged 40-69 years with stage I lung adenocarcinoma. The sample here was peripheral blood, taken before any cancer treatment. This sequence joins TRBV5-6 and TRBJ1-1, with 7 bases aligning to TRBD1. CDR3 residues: CASSRGDSEAFF. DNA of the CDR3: TGTGCCAGCAGCCGTGGGGACAGTGAAGCTTTCTTT.